This T cell receptor (beta chain) emerged from a study of OX40 agonist ivuxolimab in advanced cancers. Study-level information: While on treatment, patients had intravenous ivuxolimab at 0.01 to 10 mg/kg every 2 weeks.

Only in-frame clones appear in the TCRdb table, and some are missing; sequencing was by immunoSEQ multiplex PCR. The sample shows some 85,000 clones, approximately 91% of them seen only once. Study-level findings and limits: Compared with CD4+, CD8+ T cells on average had more expanded clones.

Germline CDR1 is SGHVS and CDR2 is FQNEAQ. The junction had 5 bases not matched to a gene; V was cut back by 4 bases and J by 5 bases. The CDR3 loop spans 15 amino acids. This clone came up once. The target antigen is unknown. The receptor was derived from an adult with an advanced solid tumor such as melanoma, head and neck, liver or kidney cancer. The sample here was CD4+ or CD8+ T cells sorted from blood, taken in a trial of the OX40 agonist ivuxolimab. V is TRBV7-8 and J is TRBJ2-3, with 11 nucleotides matching TRBD2. CDR3 amino acids: CASSSLAGGVDTQYF. The CDR3 bases are TGTGCCAGCAGCTCTCTAGCGGGGGGTGTAGATACGCAGTATTTT.